The 14 T cell receptor beta chains below all came from one sample that was sequenced in a study of T-cell memory formation after mild COVID-19. TCRdb fed the 5' RACE reads into MiXCR, producing one record per CDR3 protein. The repertoire holds around 300,000 distinct CDR3 sequences, with 7.5% to 9.5% as singletons. The sequenced sample consisted of PBMCs or a T cell subset sorted from them (not recorded which). The receptors originated from a young man who had mild COVID-19 (a few samples of this study predate the infection). Cell type and time point are not known.

This clonotype was seen at least ten times. A read error may produce the germline difference seen at one junction end. The rearrangement links TRBV12-3 or TRBV12-4 to TRBJ2-1, with TRBD1 identical over 10 bases. The CDR3 extends over 12 amino acids. Written as DNA, the CDR3 is TGTGCCAGCACCCTCCTTCCGGGGACAGGGGTTTTC. Protein: CASTLLPGTGVF.

This clonotype was observed a handful of times. The chain uses TRBV5-1 and TRBJ2-7; TRBD2 matches 9 bases. Germline trimming cut 3 bases from V and 5 bases from J; bases unmatched to any gene: 9. Looked up from germline, CDR1 is SGHRS and CDR2 is YFSETQ. This CDR3 spans 15 amino acids. As DNA, the CDR3 is TGCGCCAGCAGCTGGGCGGGAGGGGGGTTCGACGAGCAGTACTTC. Protein product: CASSWAGGGFDEQYF.

The chain joins TRBV4-2 to TRBJ1-5; D may be TRBD1 (5 bases). Trimming removed 8 bases from V and 7 bases from J, with 9 bases in between. CDR1 is LGHNA, CDR2 YNFKEQ, per germline. This CDR3 contains 11 residues. In DNA form, the CDR3 reads TGTGCCAGCGGGGACGACCAGCCCCAGCATTTT. Its translation: CASGDDQPQHF.

This clonotype was found a few times. The CDR3 bases are TGTGCCAGCAGCCAAGATTTGACAGCCCACGGAGCGACCCAGTACTTC. Protein: CASSQDLTAHGATQYF. This chain joins TRBV4-2 and TRBJ2-5, with a weak D call TRBD1 (5 bases). The CDR3 extends over 16 amino acids. From germline, CDR1 is LGHNA and CDR2 YNFKEQ. Trimming stripped 0 bases from V and 7 bases from J, with 18 bases between.

This clonotype has just a few counts. The chain joins TRBV20-1 to TRBJ1-2; D gene unclear. CDR3 length equals 14 residues. V was clipped by 2 bases and J by 8 bases, with 18 bases between them. Per the germline V gene, CDR1 is DFQATT and CDR2 is SNEGSKA (reference sequence). CDR3 region: CSARPPEGPRGYTF. CDR3 in DNA: TGCAGTGCTAGACCTCCGGAGGGTCCCAGGGGCTACACCTTC.

The J gene is TRBJ2-7, the V gene TRBV29-1; 10 bases agree with TRBD1. From germline, CDR1 is SQVTM and CDR2 ANQGSEA. This CDR3 is 15 amino acids long. V lost 1 base, J lost 3 bases, and 6 bases stayed unmatched. This CDR3 reads CSVEVLRTGGYEQYV. In DNA, the CDR3 is TGCAGCGTTGAAGTCCTCCGGACAGGGGGCTACGAGCAGTACGTC.

The V and J genes are TRBV5-1 and TRBJ2-7; a possible D gene is TRBD1 (5 bases). This CDR3 has 12 residues. Germline lookup yields CDR1 SGHRS and CDR2 YFSETQ. Trimming took 5 bases from V and 3 from J, leaving 9 bases between them. As DNA, the CDR3 is TGCGCCAGCAGGCGGACAAACTACGAGCAGTACGTC. Amino acid sequence: CASRRTNYEQYV.

This clonotype has just a few counts. This chain links TRBV3-1 with TRBJ2-3, with no clear D. V gave up 2 bases and J gave up 3 bases, with 3 bases separating them. The CDR3 is 12 residues long. The germline V gene has CDR1 LGHDT and CDR2 YNNKEL (reference sequence). CDR3 protein: CASSQFTDTQYF. CDR3 bases: TGTGCCAGCAGCCAATTTACAGATACGCAGTATTTT.

The chain has TRBV5-1 and TRBJ2-3; D gene ambiguous. The CDR3 has 11 residues. The germline gives CDR1 SGHRS, CDR2 YFSETQ. Trimming cost V 6 bases and J 5 bases, with 7 bases left between them. In DNA form, the CDR3 reads TGCGCCAGCATGCAGGAAGATACGCAGTATTTT. Amino acids: CASMQEDTQYF.

This clonotype has at least ten counts. This chain joins TRBV7-2 and TRBJ2-5; possibly TRBD1 for D (6 bases). Trimming removed 6 bases at V and 4 bases at J, with 12 bases between. The CDR3 loop spans 13 amino acids. CDR1 is SGHTA, CDR2 FQGNSA, per germline. CDR3 DNA: TGTGCCAGCAGGAAAGTGGGGGCAGAGACCCAGTACTTC. Amino acids: CASRKVGAETQYF.

The V gene is TRBV7-7, the J gene TRBJ2-1; TRBD1 matches 8 bases. The CDR3 length is 15 residues. With V trimmed by 3 bases and J by 6 bases, 7 bases remained unmatched. Germline V gene lookup returns CDR1 SSHAT and CDR2 FNYEAQ (reference sequence). The CDR3 DNA sequence: TGTGCCAGCAGCTTGGGACAGGCTCGGGGCAATGAGCAGTTCTTC. Its translation is CASSLGQARGNEQFF.

This clonotype was found a few times. The genes are TRBV29-1 and TRBJ1-1; 7 bases agree with TRBD1. V lost 7 bases to trimming and J lost 5 bases; unmatched junction nucleotides: 7. The CDR3 length is 12 residues. CDR1 is SQVTM, CDR2 ANQGSEA, per germline. CDR3 in amino acids: CSGKGATTEAFF. As DNA, the CDR3 is TGCAGCGGAAAGGGGGCAACGACTGAAGCTTTCTTT.

The chain has TRBV20-1 and TRBJ2-7; 8 positions match TRBD1. V shed 0 bases and J 6 bases; nucleotides not matched to a gene: 10. This CDR3 spans 15 amino acids. Germline CDR1 is DFQATT and CDR2 is SNEGSKA (reference sequence). CDR3 nucleotides: TGCAGTGCTAGAGATTGGGGCAGGGGGCGAGGCGAGCAGTACTTC. Protein sequence: CSARDWGRGRGEQYF.

This clonotype has a count of ten or more. The V gene is TRBV5-1, the J gene TRBJ1-6, with TRBD1 matching 9 bases. This CDR3 has 13 amino acids. The V segment lost 4 bases and the J segment 10 bases; nucleotides outside the gene matches: 3. The germline V gene encodes CDR1 SGHRS and CDR2 YFSETQ. The CDR3 coding sequence is TGCGCCAGCAGCAGGACAGGGGACTCACCCCTCCACTTT. Translating gives CASSRTGDSPLHF.